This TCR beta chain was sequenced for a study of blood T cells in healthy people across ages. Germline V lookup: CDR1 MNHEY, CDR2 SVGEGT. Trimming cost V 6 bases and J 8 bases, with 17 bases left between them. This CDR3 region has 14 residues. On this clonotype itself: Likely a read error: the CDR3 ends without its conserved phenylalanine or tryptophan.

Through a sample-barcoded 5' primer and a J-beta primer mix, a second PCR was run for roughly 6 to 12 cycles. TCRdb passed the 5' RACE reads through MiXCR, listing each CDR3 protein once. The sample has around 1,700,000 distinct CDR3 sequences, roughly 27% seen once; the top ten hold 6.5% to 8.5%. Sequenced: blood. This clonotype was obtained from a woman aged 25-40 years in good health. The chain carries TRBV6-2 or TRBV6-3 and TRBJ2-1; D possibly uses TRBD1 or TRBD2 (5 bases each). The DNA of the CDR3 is TGTGCCAGCAGGGACGCGTGGGGGACCCATGAGCAGTTCTGC. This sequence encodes CASRDAWGTHEQFC.